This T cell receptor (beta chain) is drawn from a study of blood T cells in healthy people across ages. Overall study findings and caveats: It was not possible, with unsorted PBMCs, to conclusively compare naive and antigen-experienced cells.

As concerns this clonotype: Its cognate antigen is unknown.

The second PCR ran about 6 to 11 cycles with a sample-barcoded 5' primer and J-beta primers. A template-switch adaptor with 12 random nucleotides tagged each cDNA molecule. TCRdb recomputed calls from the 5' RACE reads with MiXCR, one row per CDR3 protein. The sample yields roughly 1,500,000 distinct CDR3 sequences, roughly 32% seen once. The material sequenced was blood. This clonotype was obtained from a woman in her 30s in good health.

The DNA of the CDR3 is TGCAGTGCTAATAGCGGGAGGGGTGGTTATACGCAGTATTTT. Amino acids: CSANSGRGGYTQYF. The chain employs TRBV20-1 and TRBJ2-3; 11 bases map to TRBD2. The V and J ends lost 4 bases and 7 bases, in that order; junction bases with no gene match: 7. The germline CDR1 and CDR2 sequences are DFQATT and SNEGSKA (reference sequence). The CDR3 has 14 amino acids.